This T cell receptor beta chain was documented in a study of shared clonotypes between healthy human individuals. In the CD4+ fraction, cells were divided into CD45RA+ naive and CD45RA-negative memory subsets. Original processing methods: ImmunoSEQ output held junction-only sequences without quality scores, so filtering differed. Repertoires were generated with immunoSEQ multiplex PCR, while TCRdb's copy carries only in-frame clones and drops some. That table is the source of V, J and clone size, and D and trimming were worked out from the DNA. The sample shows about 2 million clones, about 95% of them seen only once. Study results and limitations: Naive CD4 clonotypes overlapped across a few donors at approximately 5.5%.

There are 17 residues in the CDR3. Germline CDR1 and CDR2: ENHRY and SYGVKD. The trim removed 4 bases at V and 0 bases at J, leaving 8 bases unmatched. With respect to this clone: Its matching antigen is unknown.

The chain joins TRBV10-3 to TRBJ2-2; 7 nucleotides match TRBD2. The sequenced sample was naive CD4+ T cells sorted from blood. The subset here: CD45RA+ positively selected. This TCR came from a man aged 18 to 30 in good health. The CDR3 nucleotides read TGTGCCATCAGTGGCCAGGGAGGGGCGGCGAACACCGGGGAGCTGTTTTTT. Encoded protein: CAISGQGGAANTGELFF.